Below are 32 T cell receptor beta chains sequenced from a single sample in a study of beta chain features in type 1 diabetes. Study-wide results and caveats: Type 1 diabetes patients had moderately but significantly shorter TCRB CDR3s in all four CD4+ subsets.

Their cognate antigens are unknown. Investigators reverse transcribed all isolated RNA, so they sequenced expressed TCRB transcripts. Sequencing was performed with immunoSEQ multiplex PCR; in TCRdb, only in-frame clones are kept and a portion is missing. Counted here are fewer than 70,000 clones, approximately 60% occurring once; the ten biggest clones make up 0.29%. Sample: stem cell memory CD4+ T cells from blood. Every receptor here comes from a woman in her 30s with type 1 diabetes.

In nucleotides, the CDR3 is TGTGCCAGCAGCCCTGACAGGAGCTCCTACAATGAGCAGTTCTTC. Translated, it gives CASSPDRSSYNEQFF. V gene TRBV6-1 combines with J gene TRBJ2-1; D is perhaps TRBD1 (6 bases). CDR3 length: 15 amino acids. CDR1 is MNHNS and CDR2 is SASEGT in the germline V gene. V was pared by 6 bases and J by 0 bases, with 12 bases between.

This clone has only one observation. The rearrangement links TRBV30 to TRBJ1-2, with TRBD1 matching 10 bases. The CDR3 consists of 17 residues. Per germline, CDR1 GTSNPN and CDR2 SVGIG (reference sequence). V lost 0 bases to trimming and J lost 3 bases; unmatched junction nucleotides: 10. The CDR3 reads CAWSVHLGTGDDYGYTF. The CDR3 nucleotides are TGTGCCTGGAGTGTACACTTGGGGACAGGGGACGACTATGGCTACACCTTC.

A word on this clone: One end of the junction fails to match germline, which may point to a read error. The chain employs TRBV7-7 and TRBJ2-3, with TRBD2 matching 12 bases. Germline V lookup: CDR1 SSHAT, CDR2 FNYEAQ (reference sequence). The CDR3 loop spans 16 amino acids. CDR3: CASSQGLAGLTDTQYF. The CDR3 DNA follows: TGTGCTAGCAGCCAAGGACTAGCGGGATTAACAGATACGCAGTATTTT.

This chain connects TRBV5-1 to TRBJ1-1; D is ambiguous. The CDR3 loop spans 15 amino acids. The V end lost 3 bases, the J end lost 2 bases, and 14 bases lay between the germline ends. Per germline, CDR1 SGHRS and CDR2 YFSETQ. The CDR3 DNA follows: TGCGCCAGCAGCTCAACAAAATCGGGAAACACTGAAGCTTTCTTT. Translated, it gives CASSSTKSGNTEAFF.

The chain combines TRBV28 with TRBJ2-7; D is possibly TRBD2 (7 bases). CDR3 length: 15 amino acids. Trimming stripped 8 bases from V and 1 base from J, with 18 bases between. CDR1 and CDR2 from the germline V gene are MDHEN and SYDVKM. The CDR3 is CASPPKGGQSYEQYF. Written as DNA, the CDR3 is TGTGCCAGCCCTCCAAAGGGGGGGCAATCCTACGAGCAGTACTTC.

The rearrangement uses TRBV6-1 and TRBJ2-7, with 10 nucleotides matching TRBD2. Germline V CDR1 and CDR2: MNHNS, SASEGT. This CDR3 comprises 15 residues. Trimming removed 6 bases from V and 5 bases from J; junction bases left unmatched: 10. The CDR3 protein is CASRTYYLAGDEQYF. The CDR3 nucleotides are TGTGCCAGCAGAACTTACTATCTAGCGGGAGACGAGCAGTACTTC.

This clone has more than one count but fewer than ten. The chain couples TRBV19 to TRBJ2-3; possibly TRBD1 for D (5 bases). This CDR3 is 13 amino acids long. Between the trimmed V and J ends, which lost 5 bases and 1 base, there was a span of 7 bases. CDR1 is LNHDA and CDR2 is SQIVND in the germline V gene (reference sequence). The DNA for the CDR3 is TGTGCCAGTAGTGTACAGGGCACAGATACGCAGTATTTT. This encodes CASSVQGTDTQYF. Together with reference TRBV19 and TRBJ2-3, the CDR3 gives the full variable domain: DGGITQSPKYLFRKEGQNVTLSCEQNLNHDAMYWYRQDPGQGLRLIYYSQIVNDFQKGDIAEGYSVSREKKESFPLTVTSAQKNPTAFYLCASSVQGTDTQYFGPGTRLTVL.

This clone was found a few times. The V call is TRBV2, the J call TRBJ2-2; 9 nucleotides line up with TRBD2. The CDR3 has 17 residues. Germline-derived CDR1 and CDR2 are SNHLY and FYNNEI. The V gene end was trimmed by 6 bases and the J gene end by 5 bases; junction bases not matched to a gene: 13. The CDR3 loop is CASRGSLAGTLTGELFF. CDR3 coding DNA: TGTGCCAGCAGAGGGTCCCTAGCGGGAACGTTGACCGGGGAGCTGTTTTTT.

The chain employs TRBV28 and TRBJ2-5; TRBD1 matches at 7 bases. This CDR3 spans 15 amino acids. CDR1 and CDR2 from the germline V gene are MDHEN and SYDVKM. After removal of 6 bases from V and 1 base from J, the junction contained 8 bases not matched to a gene. In DNA, the CDR3 is TGTGCCAGCAGCGGACCCGGGACAGTCCAAGAGACCCAGTACTTC. Translation gives CASSGPGTVQETQYF.

The chain uses TRBV15 and TRBJ2-1, with 12 positions matching TRBD2. The germline V gene has CDR1 LNHNV and CDR2 YYDKDF (reference sequence). Losses at the gene ends were 3 bases for V and 5 bases for J; bases not matched to a gene: 14. The CDR3 is made up of 19 amino acids. The CDR3 DNA reads as TGTGCCACCAGCAGGAGGGGGACTAGCGGGTGGAACTCTCACAATGAGCAGTTCTTC. It is translated as CATSRRGTSGWNSHNEQFF.

The chain is built from TRBV2 and TRBJ2-1; 7 positions agree with TRBD2. J was trimmed by 2 bases and V by 3 bases; bases with no gene match: 4. Germline lookup yields CDR1 SNHLY and CDR2 FYNNEI. CDR3 length equals 15 residues. CDR3 loop: CASSDEAGAYNEQFF. The CDR3 DNA follows: TGTGCCAGCAGTGACGAGGCGGGAGCCTACAATGAGCAGTTCTTC.

This rearrangement joins TRBV7-3 to TRBJ2-7; tentatively, D is TRBD2 (6 bases). CDR1 and CDR2 (germline): SGHTA, FQGTGA. V dropped 5 bases and J dropped 5 bases, with 19 bases sitting between them. The CDR3 length is 15 residues. The CDR3 spells CASSGGTSLSNEQYF. In DNA form, the CDR3 reads TGTGCCAGCAGCGGGGGGACTTCCCTGTCGAACGAGCAGTACTTC.

The rearrangement links TRBV29-1 to TRBJ2-7; 9 bases are shared with TRBD2. Germline V gene lookup returns CDR1 SQVTM and CDR2 ANQGSEA. The trim removed 4 bases at V and 4 bases at J, leaving 2 bases unmatched. The CDR3 has 12 amino acids. CDR3 bases: TGCAGCGTTGGCGGGAGGGGTTACGAGCAGTACTTC. The encoded protein is CSVGGRGYEQYF.

V usage is TRBV5-4 and J usage is TRBJ1-2; D remains unclear. This CDR3 is built from 15 residues. Trimming took off 0 bases at V and 1 base at J, with 10 bases between the two ends. CDR1 and CDR2 from the germline V gene are SGHNT and YYREEE (reference sequence). The CDR3 region is CASSLGAQDNYGYTF. The CDR3 region has the DNA TGTGCCAGCAGCTTGGGGGCCCAGGATAACTATGGCTACACCTTC.

The chain uses TRBV7-9 and TRBJ1-2, with D possibly TRBD1 on 6 matching bases. Trimming removed 5 bases at V and 2 bases at J, with 24 bases between. The CDR3 loop spans 18 amino acids. CDR1 SEHNR and CDR2 FQNEAQ come from the germline V gene (reference sequence). The CDR3 loop reads CASSHRQDRTDANYGYTF. The CDR3 DNA reads as TGTGCCAGCAGCCATCGACAGGACAGAACCGATGCAAACTATGGCTACACCTTC. The full variable domain, in which reference TRBV7-9 and TRBJ1-2 provide the parts outside the CDR3, is DTGVSQNPRHKITKRGQNVTFRCDPISEHNRLYWYRQTLGQGPEFLTYFQNEAQLEKSRLLSDRFSAERPKGSFSTLEIQRTEQGDSAMYLCASSHRQDRTDANYGYTFGSGTRLTVV.

This clone was detected a few times. The chain recombines TRBV9 with TRBJ2-3, with 7 bases identical to TRBD1. J lost 2 bases, V lost 7 bases, and 7 bases had no gene match. CDR3 size: 14 residues. The germline V gene encodes CDR1 SGDLS and CDR2 YYNGEE. In DNA, the CDR3 is TGTGCCAGCGGAAGGGGACAGAACACAGATACGCAGTATTTT. This codes for CASGRGQNTDTQYF.

This chain links TRBV7-9 with TRBJ2-7; 7 bases fit TRBD1. V dropped 5 bases and J dropped 2; count of bases not matched to a gene: 3. Germline V CDR1 and CDR2: SEHNR, FQNEAQ (reference sequence). The CDR3 consists of 13 residues. The CDR3 DNA follows: TGTGCCAGCAGCCGGGGACAGCCCTACGAGCAGTACTTC. It encodes CASSRGQPYEQYF.

The chain has TRBV28 and TRBJ1-1; TRBD1 aligns across 7 bases. The germline V gene encodes CDR1 MDHEN and CDR2 SYDVKM. The CDR3 sequence is 15 residues long. V was clipped by 2 bases and J by 10 bases; unmatched bases: 13. CDR3: CASSLRTGAIRGAFF. CDR3 nucleotides: TGTGCCAGCAGTTTACGGACAGGCGCTATCCGGGGAGCTTTCTTT. Looking up the rest from reference TRBV28 and TRBJ1-1 gives the full variable domain: DVKVTQSSRYLVKRTGEKVFLECVQDMDHENMFWYRQDPGLGLRLIYFSYDVKMKEKGDIPEGYSVSREKKERFSLILESASTNQTSMYLCASSLRTGAIRGAFFGQGTRLTVV.

The CDR3 protein is CASRGRGPWGTEAFF. The CDR3 bases are TGTGCCAGCAGAGGCCGAGGGCCTTGGGGCACTGAAGCTTTCTTT. The V and J genes are TRBV2 and TRBJ1-1; D is undetermined. V was trimmed by 6 bases and J by 4 bases, leaving 18 bases between them. The CDR3 contains 15 residues. Germline values: CDR1 SNHLY, CDR2 FYNNEI.

The V and J genes are TRBV28 and TRBJ2-7, with 8 bases fitting TRBD2. The CDR3 spans 13 residues. The J segment lost 2 bases and the V segment lost 7 bases, leaving 4 bases of the junction unmatched. Germline-derived CDR1 and CDR2 are MDHEN and SYDVKM. The CDR3 sequence: CASKTGGTYEQYF. DNA for the CDR3: TGTGCCAGCAAGACGGGGGGGACCTACGAGCAGTACTTC.

The chain links TRBV6-5 to TRBJ2-7; tentatively, D is TRBD2 (6 bases). V was trimmed by 0 bases and J by 1 base, leaving 13 bases between them. CDR1 is MNHEY and CDR2 is SVGAGI in the germline V gene. The CDR3 totals 16 residues. In nucleotides, the CDR3 is TGTGCCAGCAGTTACTCGTCCCGACTAGAGTCCTACGAGCAGTACTTC. Its translation is CASSYSSRLESYEQYF.

The rearrangement uses TRBV5-8 and TRBJ1-1, with D maybe TRBD1 (6 bases). There are 15 residues in the CDR3. CDR1 and CDR2 from the germline V gene are SGHTS and YDEGEE. Trimming took off 3 bases at V and 4 bases at J, with 16 bases between the two ends. The CDR3 protein is CASSSRGGAGTEAFF. DNA of the CDR3: TGTGCCAGCAGCTCCCGGGGGGGCGCCGGCACTGAAGCTTTCTTT.

The chain employs TRBV7-9 and TRBJ1-1; no clear D gene. This CDR3 has 13 residues. Germline CDR1 reads SEHNR; CDR2 reads FQNEAQ (reference sequence). Trimming stripped 2 bases from V and 1 base from J, with 5 bases between. CDR3 nucleotide sequence: TGTGCCAGCAGCTTATCGGGGAACACTGAAGCTTTCTTT. Residues: CASSLSGNTEAFF.

The genes are TRBV15 and TRBJ1-1, with D maybe TRBD1 (5 bases). Trimming took off 0 bases at V and 5 bases at J, with 22 bases between the two ends. The CDR3 sequence is 18 residues long. CDR1 LNHNV and CDR2 YYDKDF come from the germline V gene (reference sequence). The CDR3 nucleotides read TGTGCCACCAGCAGAGATTTTTTCCCCAGGGTCCTGTTAACTGAAGCTTTCTTT. Translated: CATSRDFFPRVLLTEAFF.

The genes are TRBV4-1 and TRBJ2-7, with 8 bases that match TRBD1. After removal of 4 bases from V and 0 bases from J, the junction contained 5 bases not matched to a gene. CDR1 and CDR2 from the germline V gene are MGHRA and YSYEKL. The CDR3 extends over 15 amino acids. CDR3 DNA sequence: TGCGCCAGCAGCCGCGCAGGGGGCAGCTCCTACGAGCAGTACTTC. This codes for CASSRAGGSSYEQYF.

This chain uses TRBV5-1 with TRBJ2-7, with D maybe TRBD1 (6 bases). CDR3 length: 15 amino acids. Germline values: CDR1 SGHRS, CDR2 YFSETQ. The ends were cut back, 2 bases at V and 3 bases at J, with 15 bases in the middle. The CDR3 DNA is TGCGCCAGCAGCTTTGAGGCAGGGGAAGGCTACGAGCAGTACTTC. Translated: CASSFEAGEGYEQYF.

The chain uses TRBV28 and TRBJ2-2; perhaps TRBD2 as D (6 bases). The V gene's germline CDR1 is MDHEN and CDR2 SYDVKM. CDR3 length: 16 amino acids. Deletions cut 1 base from V and 1 base from J, with 10 bases between. The CDR3 region has the DNA TGTGCCAGCAGTTTATTCCGGGGAGGGAACACCGGGGAGCTGTTTTTT. Its translation is CASSLFRGGNTGELFF.

The chain joins TRBV2 to TRBJ1-1; D perhaps matches TRBD1 (6 bases). The CDR3 has 15 residues. In germline, CDR1 is SNHLY, CDR2 FYNNEI. Trimming cost V 6 bases and J 1 base, with 15 bases left between them. The CDR3 here is CASSQQGGGNTEAFF. CDR3 DNA: TGTGCCAGCAGCCAACAGGGAGGGGGGAACACTGAAGCTTTCTTT.

The chain joins TRBV19 to TRBJ1-1, with D possibly being TRBD1 (5 bases). This CDR3 contains 14 residues. From germline, CDR1 is LNHDA and CDR2 SQIVND (reference sequence). DNA of the CDR3: TGTGTCTTTGGACACTTCAACATGAACACTGAAGCTTTCTTT. This encodes CVFGHFNMNTEAFF.

This chain links TRBV4-2 with TRBJ2-3, with 12 bases fitting TRBD2. V lost 4 bases and J lost 8; bases outside the gene matches: 10. The CDR3 is 16 amino acids. CDR1 LGHNA and CDR2 YNFKEQ come from the germline V gene. The DNA of the CDR3 is TGTGCCAGCAGCCCACTAGCGGGGGGAATTATAGGTACGCAGTATTTT. It specifies CASSPLAGGIIGTQYF.

The chain is built from TRBV2 and TRBJ2-5, with a tentative D call TRBD1 (5 bases). V lost 7 bases to trimming and J lost 5 bases, with 8 bases between them. Germline CDR1 is SNHLY and CDR2 is FYNNEI. There are 11 residues in the CDR3. CDR3 region: CASTGYETQYF. CDR3 DNA: TGTGCCAGCACAGGGTACGAGACCCAGTACTTC.

The chain links TRBV15 to TRBJ1-2; D is possibly TRBD1 (6 bases). The CDR3 extends over 15 amino acids. The V and J ends lost 3 bases and 4 bases respectively, with 15 bases between them. Germline CDR1 reads LNHNV; CDR2 reads YYDKDF (reference sequence). The CDR3 bases are TGTGCCACCAGCAGCCCAAAGGACAGCGTCTATGGCTACACCTTC. This codes for CATSSPKDSVYGYTF.